This record concerns one T cell receptor beta chain sequence. This sample is drawn from a study of T cells in tumors after PD-1 blockade. Turning to the study itself: Either cemiplimab 350 mg every 2 weeks or pembrolizumab 200 mg every 3 weeks was given. A subset received ongoing vismodegib 150 mg daily alongside anti-PD-1 therapy.

CDR3 length: 14 amino acids. Per germline, CDR1 MNHEY and CDR2 SVGAGI. The junction had 6 bases not matched to a gene; V was cut back by 7 bases and J by 4 bases. The method was immunoSEQ multiplex PCR; TCRdb's version includes in-frame clones alone and lacks a portion of them. This sample yields about 25,000 clones, of which nearly 85% are seen a single time; 9% to 15% belongs to the top ten. Template: tumor biopsy or peripheral blood genomic DNA, roughly 550-6,500 ng per sample. The chain employs TRBV6-5 and TRBJ1-4; TRBD1 matches 7 bases. This material consisted of PBMCs, taken after anti-PD-1 treatment. This receptor was obtained from a human donor with basal cell carcinoma. The CDR3 DNA follows: TGTGCCAGCAACGTCGGGACAGTTAATGAAAAACTGTTTTTT. Its translation: CASNVGTVNEKLFF.